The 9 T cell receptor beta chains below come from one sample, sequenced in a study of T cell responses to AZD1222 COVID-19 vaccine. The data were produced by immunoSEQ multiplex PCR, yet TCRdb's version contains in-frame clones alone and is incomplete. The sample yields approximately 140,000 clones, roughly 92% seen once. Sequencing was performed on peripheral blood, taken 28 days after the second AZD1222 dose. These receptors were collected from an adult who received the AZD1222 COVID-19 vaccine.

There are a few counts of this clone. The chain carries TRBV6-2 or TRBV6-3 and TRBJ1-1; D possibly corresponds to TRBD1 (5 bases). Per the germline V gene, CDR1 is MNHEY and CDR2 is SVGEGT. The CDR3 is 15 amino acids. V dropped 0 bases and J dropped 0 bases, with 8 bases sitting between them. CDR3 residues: CASSYSAGLNTEAFF. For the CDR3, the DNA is TGTGCCAGCAGTTACTCGGCGGGGCTGAACACTGAAGCTTTCTTT.

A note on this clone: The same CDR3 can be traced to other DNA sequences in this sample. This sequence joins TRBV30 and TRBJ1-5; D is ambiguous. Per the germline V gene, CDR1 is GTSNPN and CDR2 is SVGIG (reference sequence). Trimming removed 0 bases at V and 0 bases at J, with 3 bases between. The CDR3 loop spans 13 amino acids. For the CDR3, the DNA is TGTGCCTGGAGTGTATCTAGCAATCAGCCCCAGCATTTT. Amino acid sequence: CAWSVSSNQPQHF. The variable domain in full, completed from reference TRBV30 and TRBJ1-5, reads SQTIHQWPATLVQPVGSPLSLECTVEGTSNPNLYWYRQAAGRGLQLLFYSVGIGQISSEVPQNLSASRPQDRQFILSSKKLLLSDSGFYLCAWSVSSNQPQHFGDGTRLSIL.

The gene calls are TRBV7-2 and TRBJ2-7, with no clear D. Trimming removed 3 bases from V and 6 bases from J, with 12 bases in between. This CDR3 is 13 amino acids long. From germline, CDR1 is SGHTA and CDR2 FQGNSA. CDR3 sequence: CASSFQAGREQYF. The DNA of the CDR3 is TGTGCCAGCAGCTTCCAGGCAGGCCGCGAGCAGTACTTC.

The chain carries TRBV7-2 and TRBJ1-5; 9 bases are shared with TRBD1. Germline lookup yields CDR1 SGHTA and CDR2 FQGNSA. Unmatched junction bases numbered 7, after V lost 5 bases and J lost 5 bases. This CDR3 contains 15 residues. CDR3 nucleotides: TGTGCCAGCAGCCTCGGACAGGGGTGGGATCAGCCCCAGCATTTT. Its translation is CASSLGQGWDQPQHF.

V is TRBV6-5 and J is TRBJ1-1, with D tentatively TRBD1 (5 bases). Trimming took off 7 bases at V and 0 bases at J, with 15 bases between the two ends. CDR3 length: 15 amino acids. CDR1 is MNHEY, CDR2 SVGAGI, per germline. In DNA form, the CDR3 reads TGTGCCAGCATTGGTGCGGGGCACTTGAACACTGAAGCTTTCTTT. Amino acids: CASIGAGHLNTEAFF.

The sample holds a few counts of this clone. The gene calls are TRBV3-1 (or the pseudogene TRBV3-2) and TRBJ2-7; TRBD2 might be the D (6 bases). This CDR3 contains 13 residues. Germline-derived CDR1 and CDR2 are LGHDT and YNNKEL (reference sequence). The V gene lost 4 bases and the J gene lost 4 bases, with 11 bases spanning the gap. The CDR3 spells CASSPLAGYEQYF. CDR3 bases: TGTGCCAGCAGCCCCCTCGCGGGGTACGAGCAGTACTTC.

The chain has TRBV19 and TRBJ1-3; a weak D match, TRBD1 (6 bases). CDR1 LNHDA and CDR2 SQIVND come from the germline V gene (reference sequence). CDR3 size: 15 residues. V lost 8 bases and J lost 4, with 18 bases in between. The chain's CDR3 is CASYPGTGTGNTIYF. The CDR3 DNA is TGTGCCAGTTATCCCGGGACTGGGACAGGAAACACCATATATTTT.

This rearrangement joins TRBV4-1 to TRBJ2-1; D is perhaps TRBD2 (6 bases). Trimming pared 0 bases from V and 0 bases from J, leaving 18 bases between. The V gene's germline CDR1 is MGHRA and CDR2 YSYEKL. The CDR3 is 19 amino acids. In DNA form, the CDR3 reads TGCGCCAGCAGCCAAGAGGTCGGTAGCGGTTTGGGCTCCTACAATGAGCAGTTCTTC. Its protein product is CASSQEVGSGLGSYNEQFF.

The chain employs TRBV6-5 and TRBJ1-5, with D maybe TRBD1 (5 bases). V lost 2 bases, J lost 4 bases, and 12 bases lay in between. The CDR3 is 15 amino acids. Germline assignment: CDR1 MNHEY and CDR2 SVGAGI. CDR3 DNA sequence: TGTGCCAGCAGTTACGTCAGGGACCCTAATCAGCCCCAGCATTTT. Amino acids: CASSYVRDPNQPQHF.